A selection of T cell receptor beta chains follows, all from one sample in a study of Graves' ophthalmopathy and Graves' hyperthyroidism. TCRdb redid the calling of the multiplex PCR reads with MiXCR, one entry per CDR3 protein. Of around 600,000 distinct CDR3 sequences detected, about 41% appear once; the ten largest clones hold over 2.5%. Sequencing input: peripheral blood. These TCRs come from an adult man with Graves' ophthalmopathy. Both conserved end residues are part of each CDR3. The D gene is left open where the match is weak. A row's size may be missing; if present it is once, few, many or a size class.

V gene: TRBV11-2; D gene: -; clone size: many; J gene: TRBJ2-5; CDR3 protein: CASSQTGLLQETQYF; CDR3 DNA: TGTGCCAGCAGCCAAACTGGACTATTACAAGAGACCCAGTACTTC
V gene: TRBV6-6; D gene: TRBD1; clone size: -; J gene: TRBJ1-5; CDR3 protein: CASSEYGGRGQGTGNQPQHF; CDR3 DNA: TGTGCCAGCAGTGAATATGGAGGTCGGGGACAGGGGACGGGGAATCAGCCCCAGCATTTT
V gene: TRBV7-9; D gene: -; clone size: -; J gene: TRBJ2-5; CDR3 protein: CASSLVRAPQETQYF; CDR3 DNA: TGTGCCAGCAGCTTAGTTCGGGCCCCCCAAGAGACCCAGTACTTC
V gene: TRBV29-1; D gene: -; clone size: -; J gene: TRBJ1-2; CDR3 protein: CSSYDLGGYTF; CDR3 DNA: TGCAGCAGTTACGATCTCGGAGGCTACACCTTC
V gene: TRBV19; D gene: -; clone size: -; J gene: TRBJ1-2; CDR3 protein: CASSPPGGFGYGYTF; CDR3 DNA: TGTGCCAGCTCACCACCTGGGGGTTTCGGCTATGGCTACACCTTC
V gene: TRBV10-2; D gene: -; clone size: -; J gene: TRBJ1-2; CDR3 protein: CAGSLDLGRFGYTF; CDR3 DNA: TGCGCCGGCAGCCTGGACTTAGGTCGGTTTGGCTACACCTTC
V gene: TRBV20-1; D gene: -; clone size: few; J gene: TRBJ2-7; CDR3 protein: CSASLGQSYEQYF; CDR3 DNA: TGCAGTGCTAGTCTCGGACAGTCCTACGAGCAGTACTTC
V gene: TRBV12-3/TRBV12-4; D gene: -; clone size: -; J gene: TRBJ2-2; CDR3 protein: CASSLRGRANTGELFF; CDR3 DNA: TGTGCCAGCAGTTTACGGGGGAGAGCCAACACCGGGGAGCTGTTTTTT
V gene: TRBV20-1; D gene: -; clone size: few; J gene: TRBJ2-7; CDR3 protein: CSARGRTYEQYF; CDR3 DNA: TGCAGTGCTAGGGGTCGCACCTACGAGCAGTACTTC
V gene: TRBV12-3/TRBV12-4; D gene: -; clone size: -; J gene: TRBJ1-1; CDR3 protein: CASSPMGLTEAFF; CDR3 DNA: TGTGCCAGCAGCCCAATGGGCCTCACTGAAGCTTTCTTT
V gene: TRBV29-1; D gene: -; clone size: -; J gene: TRBJ2-1; CDR3 protein: CSVVEGFNEQFF; CDR3 DNA: TGCAGCGTTGTCGAGGGGTTCAATGAGCAGTTCTTC